This T cell receptor beta chain was found in a study of Ad26.COV2.S vaccination and SARS-CoV-2 variants. Study conclusions and caveats: Vaccine recipients surpassed placebo recipients in spike-specific TCR breadth.

The CDR3 length is 13 residues. With 9 bases removed from V and 6 bases from J, the gap between germline ends came to 15 bases. CDR1 and CDR2 from the germline V gene are MDHEN and SYDVKM. Clones were sequenced by immunoSEQ multiplex PCR, and TCRdb holds only the in-frame ones, with some missing. Among 430,000 or so clones listed, 75% to 95% were seen once. As regards this clone: The antigen remains undetermined.

Treatment reported: 19 received Ad26.COV2.S at low or high dose, single or two shots; about 5 received placebo; per-sample allocation not given. Material that was analyzed had been drawn on day 63 after the first vaccine or placebo injection. An adult donor aged 18-55 years was enrolled in Boston. The sequencing used peripheral blood, collected in a trial of Ad26.COV2.S vaccine versus placebo. The sequence came from a person between 18 and 59 years old who received the Ad26.COV2.S COVID-19 vaccine or a placebo. The rearrangement links TRBV28 to TRBJ2-4, with D tentatively TRBD1 (6 bases). The CDR3 spells CASPTGTGNIQYF. The DNA of the CDR3 is TGTGCCAGTCCCACAGGGACGGGAAACATTCAGTACTTC.